The rows below give T cell receptor beta chains drawn from one sample of a study of CD8 T cells in ankylosing spondylitis. MiXCR, applied by TCRdb to the 5' RACE reads, yields one record per CDR3 protein. The profile shows approximately 440,000 distinct CDR3 sequences, roughly a sixth of them singletons. Sequencing was performed on blood, either unsorted or a sorted T cell fraction (not recorded which). The receptors here all came from a male donor with ankylosing spondylitis. CDR3s include the opening cysteine and the closing phenylalanine or tryptophan. The D gene is left open where the match is weak. Only part of the rows carry a size: once, few, many, or a class if the clone is expanded.

TGTGCCACCAGTGATTCTCCGGGAGGGAACACCGGGGAGCTGTTTTTT,CATSDSPGGNTGELFF,TRBJ2-2,few,TRBD2,TRBV24-1
TGTGCCAGTAGTACACCGGGACAGCCTTATAGCAATCAGCCCCAGCATTTT,CASSTPGQPYSNQPQHF,TRBJ1-5,.,TRBD1,TRBV19
TGCAGTGCTAGAGATCCGGGCGGGCTGACCGGGGAGCTGTTTTTT,CSARDPGGLTGELFF,TRBJ2-2,.,.,TRBV20-1
TGTGCCAGCAGTGAACCCGAGGAGACCCAGTACTTC,CASSEPEETQYF,TRBJ2-5,.,.,TRBV2
TGTGCCAGCAGCTTGGGTGCGTTCAATCAGCCCCAGCATTTT,CASSLGAFNQPQHF,TRBJ1-5,.,.,TRBV5-5
TGTGCCAGCAGTTACCGGAGCGGTTCCTACAATGAGCAGTTCTTC,CASSYRSGSYNEQFF,TRBJ2-1,.,.,TRBV6-2/TRBV6-3
TGTGCCAGCAGCCCGGACAGCACTCCGAACACTGAAGCTTTCTTT,CASSPDSTPNTEAFF,TRBJ1-1,.,.,TRBV7-3
TGTGCCAGTAAAACTACTAGCGGGGGGTACAATGAGCAGTTCTTC,CASKTTSGGYNEQFF,TRBJ2-1,.,TRBD2,TRBV2
TGTGCCAGCAGTTTGGTGGCTAGCGGGAGGGCCTACGGAAGGGATACGCAGTATTTT,CASSLVASGRAYGRDTQYF,TRBJ2-3,.,TRBD2,TRBV28
TGTGCCAGCAGCCCAGGGTACACACAGGGGCACTATGGCTACACCTTC,CASSPGYTQGHYGYTF,TRBJ1-2,.,TRBD1,TRBV7-3
TGTGCCAGCAGCTTTTCCGACAGGCTGAATCAGCCCCAGCATTTT,CASSFSDRLNQPQHF,TRBJ1-5,many,.,TRBV12-3/TRBV12-4
TGTGCCAGCAGTTCCCAGGGGGGATGGTCCTACAATGAGCAGTTCTTC,CASSSQGGWSYNEQFF,TRBJ2-1,few,.,TRBV28
TGTGCCTGGAGTGACAATGTGAACACTGAAGCTTTCTTT,CAWSDNVNTEAFF,TRBJ1-1,.,.,TRBV30
TGTGCCAGCAGCTGGGCAAAAAACATTCAGTACTTC,CASSWAKNIQYF,TRBJ2-4,.,.,TRBV6-2/TRBV6-3
TGCGCCAGCAGCTGGGGGGACCGAGACACCGGGGAGCTGTTTTTT,CASSWGDRDTGELFF,TRBJ2-2,many,.,TRBV5-1
TGTGCCAGCAGCTTAGCTATTGTGACAGGGAGCTCCTACGAGCAGTACTTC,CASSLAIVTGSSYEQYF,TRBJ2-7,.,TRBD1,TRBV7-9
TGCGCCAGCAGCAACCAGGGGGGGAACACTGAAGCTTTCTTT,CASSNQGGNTEAFF,TRBJ1-1,few,TRBD1,TRBV5-1
TGTGCCAGCAGTCCCCCCAATGACAATGAGCAGTTCTTC,CASSPPNDNEQFF,TRBJ2-1,few,.,TRBV12-3/TRBV12-4
TGTGCCAGCAGTTTTACTAGCGCGGAATACAATGAGCAGTTCTTC,CASSFTSAEYNEQFF,TRBJ2-1,many,TRBD2,TRBV6-2/TRBV6-3
TGCGCCAGCAGCTTGGTAGTGCAGGGAGGATTTGAGACCCAGTACTTC,CASSLVVQGGFETQYF,TRBJ2-5,.,.,TRBV5-1
TGTGCCAGCACTCCAGCGGGGGGGGATTGGGAGCAGTACTTC,CASTPAGGDWEQYF,TRBJ2-7,.,TRBD2,TRBV7-2
TGTGCCAGCACCTCACCCACAGCCAGCTCTGGAAACACCATATATTTT,CASTSPTASSGNTIYF,TRBJ1-3,many,.,TRBV6-2/TRBV6-3
TGCAGTGCTGTGGACAGCCTCTCTTCACCCCTCCACTTT,CSAVDSLSSPLHF,TRBJ1-6,.,.,TRBV20-1
TGTGCCAGCAGCCGGGGACAGATTAGCGGGGGGGCCACAGATACGCAGTATTTT,CASSRGQISGGATDTQYF,TRBJ2-3,few,TRBD2,TRBV11-2
TGTGCCAGCTCACAGGTGACCGACTCCGGTGTTAACTATGGCTACACCTTC,CASSQVTDSGVNYGYTF,TRBJ1-2,.,.,TRBV18